The sample holds many counts of the clone carrying this T cell receptor beta chain. The data stem from a study of HIV-infected patients and healthy controls. TCRdb itself ran the 5' RACE reads through MiXCR, one entry per CDR3 protein. The data contain almost 65,000 distinct CDR3 sequences, 15% to 20% of them seen just once; the ten biggest clones take up 1.4%. Germline V lookup: CDR1 KGHSH, CDR2 LQKENI. Trimming stripped 6 bases from V and 8 bases from J, with 10 bases between. The CDR3 contains 11 residues. This chain uses TRBV18 with TRBJ1-1; TRBD1 is a possible D gene (5 bases). This clonotype originated in a human donor in good health. The sequencing input was CD4+ T cells from blood. The CDR3 nucleotides are TGTGCCAGCTCCAAGGCAGGGGAAGCTTTCTTT. Amino acids: CASSKAGEAFF. Combining the CDR3 with reference TRBV18 and TRBJ1-1 gives the whole variable domain NAGVMQNPRHLVRRRGQEARLRCSPMKGHSHVYWYRQLPEEGLKFMVYLQKENIIDESGMPKERFSAEFPKEGPSILRIQQVVRGDSAAYFCASSKAGEAFFGQGTRLTVV.